This note documents a single T cell receptor (beta chain) sequence. What it binds is unknown. TCRdb analysed the 5' RACE reads with MiXCR anew, one entry per CDR3 protein. The sample holds around 610,000 distinct CDR3 sequences, less than 15% seen once. Per the germline V gene, CDR1 is SGHRS and CDR2 is YFSETQ. This CDR3 has 15 amino acids. V lost 4 bases, J lost 3 bases, and 16 bases lay in between. The sample is drawn from a study of T cells after yellow fever vaccination. Whole-study findings and limits: Abundant clonotypes from the bulk population could have been carried over as contaminants into FACS-sorted repertoires. Post-booster reappearance was seen for most primary-vaccination clones (roughly 97% CD4, roughly 88% CD8). Although the secondary response was weaker, it peaked faster, at day 5 versus 15.

The chain has TRBV5-1 and TRBJ2-5; maybe TRBD1 (6 bases). The receptor was isolated from a man aged 25-45 years who received the YFV17D yellow fever vaccine. Specimen: PBMCs, collected on the day of the yellow fever booster vaccination. The CDR3 loop is CASSRTPNREETQYF. In DNA, the CDR3 is TGCGCCAGCAGCCGAACGCCCAACAGGGAAGAGACCCAGTACTTC.